This note documents a single T cell receptor beta chain sequence. V lost 5 bases, J lost 1 base, and 14 bases lay in between. Germline assignment: CDR1 SNHLY and CDR2 FYNNEI. The CDR3 has 15 residues. The sample is drawn from a study of blood T cell repertoires in COVID-19. Clones were sequenced by immunoSEQ multiplex PCR, and TCRdb holds only the in-frame ones, with some missing. The sample comprises about 130,000 clones, over 80% of which are singletons, and approximately 12% rests with the top ten. The TCR sequence derives from a man between 60 and 75 years old with acute or convalescent COVID-19. The V call is TRBV2, the J call TRBJ1-2, with a tentative D call TRBD1 (6 bases). The material sequenced was peripheral blood. CDR3 region: CASSTHLQGNYGYTF. The CDR3 coding sequence is TGTGCCAGCAGTACCCACCTACAGGGTAACTATGGCTACACCTTC.